This T cell receptor (beta chain) was found in a study of STAT5B mutations in CD4+ large granular lymphocyte leukemia. Study results and limitations: No patients shared main leukemic clonotypes, though less than 30% appeared at low frequency elsewhere.

Note on this clone: The antigen is unknown.

The trim removed 10 bases at V and 10 bases at J, leaving 7 bases unmatched. Germline CDR1 is SNHLY and CDR2 is FYNNEI. CDR3 length: 11 amino acids. The data were produced by immunoSEQ multiplex PCR, yet TCRdb's version contains in-frame clones alone and is incomplete. In the table there are around 47,000 clones, about 80% of which are singletons. The chain has TRBV2 and TRBJ2-3; 8 bases are a match to TRBD2. The sequence was collected from a human donor in good health. The sequencing sample was made of CD4+ T cells from blood buffy coats. In DNA form, the CDR3 reads TGTGCCACCAGGGGACTAGGACCGCAGTATTTT. Amino acid sequence: CATRGLGPQYF.